The 6 T cell receptor beta chains listed next were all sequenced from one sample in a study of cytotoxic CD8 clonotypes in ibrutinib-treated CLL. TCRdb's table, derived via immunoSEQ multiplex PCR, lists solely in-frame clones and lacks some. The data hold about 330,000 clones, with 67% observed a single time. The sample in question was PBMCs, obtained after 36 months of ibrutinib treatment. Receptors were obtained from a human donor with chronic lymphocytic leukemia.

This clone was seen more than once but under ten times. This chain connects TRBV2 to TRBJ2-7; 9 positions agree with TRBD1. CDR3 length: 16 residues. Trimming removed 2 bases from V and 3 bases from J; junction bases left unmatched: 8. Germline CDR1 reads SNHLY; CDR2 reads FYNNEI. The CDR3 protein is CASSEWEQGADYEQYF. CDR3 nucleotide sequence: TGTGCCAGCAGTGAATGGGAACAGGGGGCCGACTACGAGCAGTACTTC.

The chain carries TRBV5-4 and TRBJ2-7; no clear D. Germline V lookup: CDR1 SGHNT, CDR2 YYREEE (reference sequence). The CDR3 is 13 residues long. Trimming left V 0 bases short and J 6 bases short, with 10 bases between. The CDR3 loop is CASSLGRVSEQYF. CDR3 in DNA: TGTGCCAGCAGCTTGGGAAGGGTGAGCGAGCAGTACTTC.

The chain has TRBV28 and TRBJ2-3; 9 positions agree with TRBD1. The germline V gene encodes CDR1 MDHEN and CDR2 SYDVKM. This CDR3 is 16 amino acids long. V shed 5 bases and J 5 bases; nucleotides not matched to a gene: 11. The CDR3 sequence is CASSPGDRVGGDTQYF. The CDR3 DNA follows: TGTGCCAGCAGTCCTGGGGACAGGGTAGGGGGAGATACGCAGTATTTT. Drawing the rest from reference TRBV28 and TRBJ2-3, the complete variable domain is DVKVTQSSRYLVKRTGEKVFLECVQDMDHENMFWYRQDPGLGLRLIYFSYDVKMKEKGDIPEGYSVSREKKERFSLILESASTNQTSMYLCASSPGDRVGGDTQYFGPGTRLTVL.

This clone turned up a few times. The V and J genes are TRBV19 and TRBJ1-2, with D hard to call. Germline V lookup: CDR1 LNHDA, CDR2 SQIVND (reference sequence). The CDR3 has 14 residues. The V gene lost 0 bases and the J gene lost 8 bases, with 13 bases spanning the gap. DNA for the CDR3: TGTGCCAGTAGTATAGATTTCCCAGTCGGGGGCTACACCTTC. Translation gives CASSIDFPVGGYTF.

This clone occurred a few times. The V call is TRBV15, the J call TRBJ2-3; no clear D gene. This CDR3 comprises 17 residues. Trimming shortened V by 0 bases and J by 0 bases, and 13 bases separated the two germline ends. Germline loops: CDR1 LNHNV, CDR2 YYDKDF (reference sequence). The CDR3 spells CATSRENADPSTDTQYF. As DNA, the CDR3 is TGTGCCACCAGCAGAGAAAACGCGGACCCCAGCACAGATACGCAGTATTTT.

The rearrangement joins TRBV5-4 to TRBJ2-7; TRBD1 aligns across 8 bases. From germline, CDR1 is SGHNT and CDR2 YYREEE (reference sequence). The CDR3 is 15 amino acids. With 0 bases clipped from V and 4 bases from J, the junction kept 6 bases outside the gene matches. CDR3 loop: CASSLEGQGSYEQYF. CDR3 DNA: TGTGCCAGCAGCTTGGAAGGACAGGGATCATACGAGCAGTACTTC. The variable domain in full, completed from reference TRBV5-4 and TRBJ2-7, reads ETGVTQSPTHLIKTRGQQVTLRCSSQSGHNTVSWYQQALGQGPQFIFQYYREEENGRGNFPPRFSGLQFPNYSSELNVNALELDDSALYLCASSLEGQGSYEQYFGPGTRLTVT.